This TCR beta chain was sequenced during a study of circulating CD8 cells and anti-PD-1 response in melanoma (dated by TCRdb to about 2020). Regarding the complete study: Nivolumab was given to patients intravenously at 3 mg/kg every 2 weeks. The melanoma cohort had about 13 patients, seven of whom got anti-PD-1 as first-line therapy, while the other six had previously had targeted therapy or immunotherapy. Responders were defined as patients showing complete or partial responses, and non-responders as patients showing stable or progressive disease (RECIST v1.1). The TCR repertoire analysis covered approximately eleven melanoma patients: 7 non-responders and 4 responders. On on-treatment samples, PD-1 was detected using a biotinylated anti-human IgG4 antibody. General findings and caveats noted by the study authors: The highest diversity was observed in the DNEG repertoire, similar and higher clonality was shown by the PD-1 and DPOS repertoires, and the lowest diversity was found in the TIGIT repertoires. Only baseline and M1 samples from a small cohort with few responders were used in the published TCR repertoire comparisons. Repertoires were found to be largely private between subsets, with under 7.5% of TRB clonotypes shared at M1, and the highest sharing was observed between DPOS and TIGIT. Experiments were generally performed without replicates because of limited material. The cohort mixed treatment-naive and previously treated patients, which the authors noted could influence results. Because tumor material was not accessible, tumor reactivity was instead assessed by peptide assays on expanded sorted subsets.

Worth noting for this clonotype: Its antigen remains unidentified. Base-call qualities are not available, and no considerably larger clone is one nucleotide away.

The sequencer listed for this sample is NextSeq 500. The QIAseq Immune Repertoire RNA Library Kit, Human TCR Panel, was used to prepare TCR libraries from approximately 16 ng of total RNA. TCR libraries were sequenced on an Illumina NextSeq with a Mid Output V2 kit, using asymmetric 261x41 paired-end reads. Each TCR library was diluted to roughly 4 nM, after which the TCR libraries were pooled, denatured and loaded at about 0.98 pM. Processing in the source paper ran as follows. TCR FASTQ files were processed in the QIAGEN GeneGlobe Data Analysis Center, with downstream analysis in R 3.5.2. Clonality was computed as one minus Shannon entropy normalized by the log of the number of unique productive sequences. TRA or TRB clonotypes differing in abundance between baseline and M1 were identified within each subset by Fisher exact tests at 5% FDR. Differentially abundant clonotypes were categorized as emerging, expanding, contracting or non-expanding/contracting. Repertoire overlap between patients was measured with Morisita's overlap index. The raw public data were reprocessed by TCRdb itself: fastp quality trimming at Q25, MiXCR clonotype calling, in-frame beta chains only. When rows share a CDR3 protein, they turn into one entry using the most common DNA and genes. The V and J calls here are based on TCRdb, not the publication. The sample table holds fewer than 450 distinct CDR3 sequences, of which about a tenth were seen once. The top ten hold 45% to 70% of the sample.

Four subsets defined by PD-1 and/or TIGIT were sorted from live CD3+CD8+TCRalphabeta+ cells on a BD FACSAria II cell sorter. To characterize relevance to anti-PD-1 therapy response, circulating CD8 T cells were sorted into four subsets based on PD-1 and TIGIT expression. For each sorted CD8 T-cell subset, both the TCR alpha and TCR beta chains were sequenced. Peripheral blood was collected at three points: before the first anti-PD-1 injection, after two injections and after four injections. Ficoll gradient centrifugation was used to isolate PBMCs right away. Until use, PBMCs were cryopreserved in liquid nitrogen in RPMI containing roughly 20% FCS and roughly 10% DMSO. After thawing, PBMCs were stained with a viability dye plus antibodies against CD3, CD8alpha, TCRalphabeta, PD-1 and TIGIT. The RNeasy Kit was used to extract total RNA, and all samples came in with a RIN above 7. Relative to germline, V is missing 3 bases and J is missing 6 bases, with 11 bases of the junction outside any gene match. The CDR3 holds 15 amino acids from the cysteine to the phenylalanine. The DNA shown is the 45-base CDR3, in frame from base 1. Reading the germline V gene gives CDR1 MDHEN and CDR2 SYDVKM.

This receptor was taken from a human donor with melanoma. The chain couples TRBV28 to TRBJ2-7, with 7 junctional bases fitting TRBD2. The sample in question was CD8+ T cells from PBMCs, obtained at baseline or after one month of anti-PD-1 therapy (not recorded which). The CDR3 amino acid sequence is: CASSFGPGDYCEQYF. The DNA reads as follows: TGTGCCAGCAGTTTTGGGCCTGGGGACTACTGCGAGCAGTACTTC.